The 7 T cell receptor beta chains listed next were all sequenced from one sample in a study of T cell changes during pregnancy in multiple sclerosis. Only in-frame clones appear in the TCRdb table, and some are missing; sequencing was by immunoSEQ multiplex PCR. The profile shows fewer than 60,000 clones, roughly nine tenths of them singletons. The input for sequencing was CD4+ T cells from peripheral blood mononuclear cells, taken after pregnancy. These TCRs come from a female donor with multiple sclerosis, enrolled in a pregnancy study.

The gene calls are TRBV28 and TRBJ2-5, with TRBD2 as a possible D gene (6 bases). V was trimmed by 6 bases and J by 2 bases, leaving 16 bases between them. Germline V gene sequence: CDR1 MDHEN, CDR2 SYDVKM. The CDR3 is 15 amino acids. CDR3 nucleotides: TGTGCCAGCAGGAGCCCGGGACTGTTTCAAGAGACCCAGTACTTC. Residues: CASRSPGLFQETQYF.

This clone has just one count. CDR3 DNA: TGTGCCTGGAGTCAAACAGGGGGAGTATTTTATAGCAATCAGCCCCAGCATTTT. This translates into CAWSQTGGVFYSNQPQHF. The rearrangement uses TRBV30 and TRBJ1-5; 8 positions match TRBD1. V lost 2 bases to trimming and J lost 0 bases; unmatched junction nucleotides: 12. Germline assignment: CDR1 GTSNPN and CDR2 SVGIG (reference sequence). CDR3 length equals 18 residues.

V gene TRBV12-5 combines with J gene TRBJ1-2, with TRBD1 identical over 8 bases. After removal of 1 base from V and 14 bases from J, the junction contained 9 bases not matched to a gene. Germline V CDR1 and CDR2: LGHNT, FRNRAP. The CDR3 sequence is 13 residues long. The CDR3: CASGLAGQGAYTF. The CDR3 DNA sequence: TGTGCTAGTGGTTTGGCTGGACAGGGAGCGTATACCTTC.

V gene TRBV5-1 combines with J gene TRBJ2-1, with 13 positions matching TRBD2. Germline loops: CDR1 SGHRS, CDR2 YFSETQ. The CDR3 has 18 amino acids. The V and J ends lost 3 bases and 0 bases, in that order; junction bases with no gene match: 6. CDR3 in amino acids: CASSSPTSGRTSYNEQFF. The CDR3 DNA follows: TGCGCCAGCAGCTCCCCGACTAGCGGGAGGACCTCCTACAATGAGCAGTTCTTC.

The chain employs TRBV5-4 and TRBJ2-7; 9 nucleotides line up with TRBD2. CDR3 length: 14 residues. Germline V CDR1 and CDR2: SGHNT, YYREEE (reference sequence). V lost 0 bases to trimming and J lost 3 bases; unmatched junction nucleotides: 1. The CDR3 loop reads CASSLGSGSYEQYF. The DNA for the CDR3 is TGTGCCAGCAGCTTGGGTAGCGGGAGCTACGAGCAGTACTTC.

This clone was found a few times. This rearrangement joins TRBV28 to TRBJ2-7, with D possibly matching TRBD1 (5 bases). Germline loops: CDR1 MDHEN, CDR2 SYDVKM. The CDR3 extends over 12 amino acids. The V end lost 6 bases, the J end lost 0 bases, and 6 bases lay between the germline ends. The CDR3 is CASSRDSYEQYF. The CDR3, as DNA: TGTGCCAGCAGCAGGGACTCCTACGAGCAGTACTTC.

CDR3 in amino acids: CSVGASSYNEQFF. In DNA, the CDR3 is TGCAGCGTGGGGGCTAGTTCCTACAATGAGCAGTTCTTC. This chain links TRBV29-1 with TRBJ2-1, with D perhaps matching TRBD1 (6 bases). Per the germline V gene, CDR1 is SQVTM and CDR2 is ANQGSEA. V gave up 6 bases and J gave up 1 base, with 10 bases separating them. This CDR3 is 13 amino acids long.